This T cell receptor beta chain was sequenced for a study of T cells expressing NK-cell markers. 5'RACE template switching with UMIs produced the TCR beta cDNA. TCRdb re-called the 5' RACE reads; one entry per CDR3 protein, DNA not given. The sample includes about 260,000 distinct CDR3 sequences. Germline loops: CDR1 SGHVS, CDR2 FQNEAQ. CDR3 length equals 16 residues. The V call is TRBV7-8, the J call TRBJ1-6; TCRdb lists TRBD1, though no DNA is available to test this call. This sequence was found in a woman between 18 and 75 years old in good health. Material: blood T cells: a sorted CD56 or NKG2C T cell subset, CD4+ or CD8+ T cells, or bulk PBMC T cells (not recorded which). This CDR3 reads CASSLDAGQGNSPLHF. Filled out from reference TRBV7-8 and TRBJ1-6, the complete variable domain reads GAGVSQSPRYKVAKRGQDVALRCDPISGHVSLFWYQQALGQGPEFLTYFQNEAQLDKSGLPSDRFFAERPEGSVSTLKIQRTQQEDSAVYLCASSLDAGQGNSPLHFGNGTRLTVT.